The next 6 T cell receptor beta chains were all read from a single sample in a study of T cells in localized non-small cell lung cancer (dated by TCRdb to 2020 to 2021). The protocol used for the library was the immunoSEQ multiplex PCR assay. The table was pulled from immuneACCESS by TCRdb, which kept in-frame rearrangements only. Such tables lose some clones; where checked, under half of the loss comes from unresolved V genes, and the rest has no known cause. Here the sample has some 25,000 clones; 80% to 95% occur a single time. The biggest ten clones account for 4% to 4.5% of the sample. The material sequenced was peripheral blood, taken before any cancer treatment. These receptor sequences come from a female donor of 60 years or more with stage II squamous cell lung carcinoma.

V gene TRBV5-1 combines with J gene TRBJ2-7; TRBD2 aligns across 8 bases. The V and J ends lost 2 bases and 7 bases, in that order; junction bases with no gene match: 11. This CDR3 spans 15 amino acids. In germline, CDR1 is SGHRS, CDR2 YFSETQ. CDR3 coding DNA: TGCGCCAGCAGCTTCTCGGGAGGGTTAGGTTATGAGCAGTACTTC. It is translated as CASSFSGGLGYEQYF.

V is TRBV2 and J is TRBJ1-1; no definite D call. Trimming stripped 6 bases from V and 2 bases from J, with 13 bases between. The CDR3 sequence is 14 residues long. Germline values: CDR1 SNHLY, CDR2 FYNNEI. CDR3 coding DNA: TGTGCCAGCAGCGCGACTGAGTCAAACACTGAAGCTTTCTTT. Its translation: CASSATESNTEAFF.

This sequence joins TRBV28 and TRBJ2-3; D remains unclear. From germline, CDR1 is MDHEN and CDR2 SYDVKM. With 2 bases removed from V and 2 bases from J, the gap between germline ends came to 8 bases. The CDR3 contains 14 residues. The CDR3: CASSLNAPTDTQYF. The CDR3 nucleotides read TGTGCCAGCAGTTTAAACGCCCCCACAGATACGCAGTATTTT.

The CDR3, as DNA: TGTGCCAGCTCCGGAGGAGCGGGAGAGACCCAGTACTTC. Translated: CASSGGAGETQYF. This chain links TRBV18 with TRBJ2-5, with D tentatively TRBD2 (6 bases). Germline CDR1 KGHSH, CDR2 LQKENI. The CDR3 consists of 13 residues. V was pared by 6 bases and J by 4 bases, with 12 bases between.

The count of this clone is one. The chain couples TRBV4-1 to TRBJ2-1, with D perhaps TRBD2 (7 bases). CDR3 length: 22 amino acids. The V end lost 1 base, the J end lost 9 bases, and 37 bases lay between the germline ends. Germline CDR1 MGHRA, CDR2 YSYEKL. The CDR3 loop reads CASSQAARGRGLGLGAVREQFF. The CDR3 DNA follows: TGCGCCAGCAGCCAAGCTGCGCGGGGCAGGGGATTAGGACTAGGCGCGGTCCGTGAGCAGTTCTTC.

This clone has only one observation. The chain couples TRBV6-6 to TRBJ1-6; D is undetermined. Germline V lookup: CDR1 MNHNY, CDR2 SVGAGI (reference sequence). V was clipped by 4 bases and J by 10 bases, with 17 bases between them. CDR3 length equals 15 residues. Here the CDR3 reads CASSFSPGLNSPLHF. The CDR3 DNA reads TGTGCCAGCAGTTTTTCTCCGGGCCTAAACTCACCCCTCCACTTT.